These 27 T cell receptor beta chains share one sample of origin, sequenced in a study of OX40 agonist ivuxolimab in advanced cancers. Data came from immunoSEQ multiplex PCR; TCRdb stores just in-frame clones and leaves some out. Here the sample spans 90,000 to 150,000 clones, more than 80% being singletons. This material consisted of CD4+ or CD8+ T cells sorted from blood, taken in a trial of the OX40 agonist ivuxolimab. These receptors originate from an adult with an advanced solid tumor such as melanoma, head and neck, liver or kidney cancer.

The chain combines TRBV5-1 with TRBJ1-2; D ambiguous. The germline V and J ends were trimmed by 6 bases and 4 bases, with 16 bases remaining between them. The CDR3 has 14 amino acids. Germline loops: CDR1 SGHRS, CDR2 YFSETQ. CDR3 region: CASKDDGFFYGYTF. CDR3 sequence (DNA): TGCGCCAGCAAGGATGATGGGTTTTTCTATGGCTACACCTTC.

The rearrangement joins TRBV11-2 to TRBJ2-5; D unresolved. Trimming pared 3 bases from V and 1 base from J, leaving 18 bases between. Germline V gene lookup returns CDR1 SGHAT and CDR2 FQNNGV. The CDR3 is 17 residues long. The CDR3 DNA follows: TGTGCCAGCAGCTTCATCGCTGGAAGTTCTCCCCAAGAGACCCAGTACTTC. Translated, it gives CASSFIAGSSPQETQYF.

This chain uses TRBV7-2 with TRBJ2-6; no clear D. CDR3 size: 16 residues. From germline, CDR1 is SGHTA and CDR2 FQGNSA. V lost 5 bases, J lost 0 bases, and 11 bases lay in between. CDR3 sequence reads: CASSPLSSSGANVLTF. The CDR3 DNA sequence: TGTGCCAGCAGCCCACTCTCGAGCTCTGGGGCCAACGTCCTGACTTTC.

The rearrangement joins TRBV5-1 to TRBJ2-3, with D perhaps TRBD2 (6 bases). The CDR3 totals 15 residues. V lost 6 bases, J lost 7 bases, and 21 bases lay in between. CDR1 SGHRS and CDR2 YFSETQ come from the germline V gene. The CDR3 DNA reads as TGCGCCAGCATCCGCGGGGATTGGCCACGAAATACGCAGTATTTT. Residues: CASIRGDWPRNTQYF.

This chain links TRBV6-5 with TRBJ2-7, with TRBD1 matching over 7 bases. V shed 2 bases and J 3 bases; nucleotides not matched to a gene: 7. Germline assignment: CDR1 MNHEY and CDR2 SVGAGI. The CDR3 runs 15 residues. The CDR3 coding sequence is TGTGCCAGCAGTTACGGGGACAGCGGCAACTACGAGCAGTACTTC. Amino acids: CASSYGDSGNYEQYF.

The chain recombines TRBV7-9 with TRBJ2-7, with D possibly matching TRBD2 (6 bases). V gave up 5 bases and J gave up 0 bases, with 11 bases separating them. The CDR3 contains 14 residues. Germline V gives CDR1 SEHNR, CDR2 FQNEAQ (reference sequence). CDR3 sequence: CASSTQGGSYEQYF. The CDR3 coding sequence is TGTGCCAGCAGCACCCAGGGAGGCTCCTACGAGCAGTACTTC.

The V gene is TRBV7-9, the J gene TRBJ2-4; 12 bases match TRBD2. The CDR3 loop spans 15 amino acids. Losses at the gene ends were 3 bases for V and 7 bases for J; bases not matched to a gene: 4. CDR1 SEHNR and CDR2 FQNEAQ come from the germline V gene (reference sequence). The CDR3 DNA follows: TGTGCCAGCAGCTTTCCTGGGACTAGCGGGAACATTCAGTACTTC. This translates into CASSFPGTSGNIQYF.

In this sample, this clone turned up once. The chain links TRBV7-2 to TRBJ2-7; weak D call: TRBD1 (6 bases). Germline loops: CDR1 SGHTA, CDR2 FQGNSA. The CDR3 has 12 residues. Trimming removed 5 bases from V and 9 bases from J, with 14 bases in between. DNA for the CDR3: TGTGCCAGCAGCCAGACTGAAGGGGGGCAGTACTTC. This sequence encodes CASSQTEGGQYF. Complete variable domain (other parts from reference TRBV7-2 and TRBJ2-7): GAGVSQSPSNKVTEKGKDVELRCDPISGHTALYWYRQSLGQGLEFLIYFQGNSAPDKSGLPSDRFSAERTGGSVSTLTIQRTQQEDSAVYLCASSQTEGGQYFGPGTRLTVT.

This chain connects TRBV28 to TRBJ2-7; D is unclear. This CDR3 has 15 amino acids. Trimming removed 2 bases at V and 0 bases at J, with 11 bases between. From germline, CDR1 is MDHEN and CDR2 SYDVKM. This CDR3 is CASSLGMKSSYEQYF. For the CDR3, the DNA is TGTGCCAGCAGTTTAGGAATGAAGAGCTCCTACGAGCAGTACTTC.

The chain combines TRBV29-1 with TRBJ1-5; no clear D. V shed 4 bases and J shed 3 bases, with 7 bases lying between them. There are 12 residues in the CDR3. Germline V gene lookup returns CDR1 SQVTM and CDR2 ANQGSEA. The CDR3 loop is CSVGMVNQPQHF. The CDR3 DNA reads as TGCAGCGTTGGAATGGTCAATCAGCCCCAGCATTTT.

V and J are TRBV5-1 and TRBJ1-4; 9 positions match TRBD1. Germline-derived CDR1 and CDR2 are SGHRS and YFSETQ. The V and J ends lost 3 bases and 8 bases, in that order; junction bases with no gene match: 5. The CDR3 has 14 residues. The CDR3 bases are TGCGCCAGCAGCTGGACAGGGGAAGGCGAAAAACTGTTTTTT. Translated, it gives CASSWTGEGEKLFF.

This clone has a handful of counts. The rearrangement links TRBV5-1 to TRBJ2-6, with D unclear. The V and J ends lost 0 bases and 1 base respectively, with 5 bases between them. The CDR3 consists of 15 residues. The germline gives CDR1 SGHRS, CDR2 YFSETQ. Written as DNA, the CDR3 is TGCGCCAGCAGCTTGGTGGGGTCTGGGGCCAACGTCCTGACTTTC. Translation: CASSLVGSGANVLTF. Full variable domain (rest looked up from reference TRBV5-1 and TRBJ2-6): KAGVTQTPRYLIKTRGQQVTLSCSPISGHRSVSWYQQTPGQGLQFLFEYFSETQRNKGNFPGRFSGRQFSNSRSEMNVSTLELGDSALYLCASSLVGSGANVLTFGAGSRLTVL.

The chain carries TRBV6-6 and TRBJ1-2, with TRBD1 as a possible D gene (6 bases). CDR3 length: 13 residues. Germline V CDR1 and CDR2: MNHNY, SVGAGI (reference sequence). The V and J ends lost 6 bases and 4 bases respectively, with 12 bases between them. The CDR3 DNA is TGTGCCAGCAGGAACAGGGCCTCCTATGGCTACACCTTC. It is translated as CASRNRASYGYTF.

This rearrangement joins TRBV18 to TRBJ1-5; maybe TRBD1 (5 bases). This CDR3 is built from 16 residues. Germline V CDR1 and CDR2: KGHSH, LQKENI. V lost 2 bases, J lost 2 bases, and 13 bases lay in between. The CDR3 region is CASSPISRGGNQPQHF. The CDR3 coding sequence is TGTGCCAGCTCACCAATATCAAGGGGCGGCAATCAGCCCCAGCATTTT.

This clone occurred once. This chain joins TRBV4-3 and TRBJ2-2; no clear D. The V gene lost 0 bases and the J gene lost 1 base, with 6 bases spanning the gap. Germline values: CDR1 LGHNA, CDR2 YSLEER. CDR3 length: 15 amino acids. In DNA form, the CDR3 reads TGCGCCAGCAGCCAAGAGGAAAGGAACACCGGGGAGCTGTTTTTT. Its protein is CASSQEERNTGELFF.

The chain couples TRBV5-8 to TRBJ1-5, with a possible D match to TRBD1 (5 bases). Looked up from germline, CDR1 is SGHTS and CDR2 is YDEGEE. The CDR3 is 12 amino acids. Trimming pared 3 bases from V and 13 bases from J, leaving 14 bases between. DNA of the CDR3: TGTGCCAGCAGCTCCCAGGACACCTATCAGCATTTT. It yields the protein CASSSQDTYQHF.

V usage is TRBV7-3 and J usage is TRBJ1-2, with D possibly matching TRBD1 (5 bases). The V end lost 2 bases, the J end lost 8 bases, and 21 bases lay between the germline ends. The CDR3 runs to 16 residues. The germline gives CDR1 SGHTA, CDR2 FQGTGA. The DNA of the CDR3 is TGTGCCAGCAGCTTAGGGACCACAAGGGTGTGGGAGGGCTACACCTTC. This sequence encodes CASSLGTTRVWEGYTF.

This clone was found once. This sequence joins TRBV10-3 and TRBJ2-1, with a possible D match to TRBD2 (6 bases). Deletions cut 9 bases from V and 0 bases from J, with 9 bases between. CDR1 is ENHRY, CDR2 SYGVKD, per germline. This CDR3 has 13 amino acids. CDR3 amino acids: CAMRDSSYNEQFF. CDR3 sequence (DNA): TGTGCCATGCGGGATAGCTCCTACAATGAGCAGTTCTTC.

This clone was seen once. The rearrangement joins TRBV5-6 to TRBJ2-7, with no clear D. Germline-derived CDR1 and CDR2 are SGHDT and YYEEEE. V lost 3 bases to trimming and J lost 6 bases, with 10 bases between them. The CDR3 has 12 amino acids. The CDR3 is CASSWVSFEQYF. The CDR3 DNA is TGTGCCAGCAGCTGGGTTTCTTTCGAGCAGTACTTC.

The chain links TRBV5-6 to TRBJ2-7; TRBD1 might be the D (6 bases). The V and J ends lost 3 bases and 0 bases respectively, with 13 bases between them. The CDR3 extends over 15 amino acids. Per germline, CDR1 SGHDT and CDR2 YYEEEE. Here the CDR3 reads CASSYPQGSSYEQYF. Written as DNA, the CDR3 is TGTGCCAGCAGCTACCCCCAGGGGAGCTCCTACGAGCAGTACTTC. The full variable domain, its missing parts supplied by reference TRBV5-6 and TRBJ2-7, is DAGVTQSPTHLIKTRGQQVTLRCSPKSGHDTVSWYQQALGQGPQFIFQYYEEEERQRGNFPDRFSGHQFPNYSSELNVNALLLGDSALYLCASSYPQGSSYEQYFGPGTRLTVT.

The chain recombines TRBV10-3 with TRBJ2-3, with D possibly matching TRBD2 (5 bases). Trimming left V 4 bases short and J 2 bases short, with 13 bases between. Germline lookup yields CDR1 ENHRY and CDR2 SYGVKD. CDR3 length: 15 amino acids. CDR3 sequence reads: CAISARGLPTDTQYF. The CDR3 nucleotides read TGTGCCATCAGTGCTCGCGGACTGCCCACAGATACGCAGTATTTT.

The chain recombines TRBV5-1 with TRBJ1-2, with D hard to call. V was trimmed by 4 bases and J by 0 bases, leaving 13 bases between them. The CDR3 is made up of 15 amino acids. In germline, CDR1 is SGHRS, CDR2 YFSETQ. The CDR3 region has the DNA TGCGCCAGCAGCCCCTTGGACGGTACTAACTATGGCTACACCTTC. This sequence encodes CASSPLDGTNYGYTF. Together with reference TRBV5-1 and TRBJ1-2, the CDR3 gives the full variable domain: KAGVTQTPRYLIKTRGQQVTLSCSPISGHRSVSWYQQTPGQGLQFLFEYFSETQRNKGNFPGRFSGRQFSNSRSEMNVSTLELGDSALYLCASSPLDGTNYGYTFGSGTRLTVV.

This chain connects TRBV6-5 to TRBJ1-2; 10 bases line up with TRBD1. The CDR3 extends over 15 amino acids. CDR1 MNHEY and CDR2 SVGAGI come from the germline V gene. Germline trimming cut 7 bases from V and 4 bases from J; bases unmatched to any gene: 9. The CDR3 sequence: CASKSGQGYFYGYTF. CDR3 bases: TGTGCCAGCAAATCGGGACAGGGGTATTTCTATGGCTACACCTTC.

This chain uses TRBV7-2 with TRBJ1-3; 7 bases fit TRBD1. This CDR3 is built from 16 residues. Germline loops: CDR1 SGHTA, CDR2 FQGNSA. The V segment lost 1 base and the J segment 3 bases; nucleotides outside the gene matches: 6. The DNA for the CDR3 is TGTGCCAGCAGCTTAGGGCAGGGGGTGGGTGGAAACACCATATATTTT. Translating it yields CASSLGQGVGGNTIYF.

The chain is built from TRBV6-5 and TRBJ1-6, with 9 bases identical to TRBD1. CDR1 MNHEY and CDR2 SVGAGI come from the germline V gene. The CDR3 extends over 15 amino acids. Trimming removed 5 bases from V and 7 bases from J; junction bases left unmatched: 6. CDR3 bases: TGTGCCAGCAGTCTCTCGGACAGGGGCAATTCACCCCTCCACTTT. Protein product: CASSLSDRGNSPLHF.

This clone was seen more than once but under ten times. The rearrangement uses TRBV7-2 and TRBJ1-1, with D unresolved. The CDR3 consists of 13 residues. In germline, CDR1 is SGHTA, CDR2 FQGNSA. Trimming cost V 2 bases and J 1 base, with 5 bases left between them. The CDR3 coding sequence is TGTGCCAGCAGCTTACAGAAGAACACTGAAGCTTTCTTT. Its translation: CASSLQKNTEAFF.

The V gene is TRBV7-2, the J gene TRBJ2-7, with 7 bases fitting TRBD2. V lost 5 bases and J lost 6; bases outside the gene matches: 10. The germline V gene encodes CDR1 SGHTA and CDR2 FQGNSA. The CDR3 spans 14 residues. CDR3 sequence (DNA): TGTGCCAGCAGCCCAAACGGGGGAGGGCGCGAGCAGTACTTC. It yields the protein CASSPNGGGREQYF.